These 30 T cell receptor beta chains were all obtained from the same sample, sequenced in a study of T cells in Graves' hyperthyroidism and ophthalmopathy. It was RNA transcripts that yielded the amplified TCR beta CDR3 regions. With the HTBI primer set, the TCR CDR3 went through a first round of RT-PCR. TCRdb independently ran MiXCR on the multiplex PCR reads; one entry per CDR3 protein. The sample holds about 620,000 distinct CDR3 sequences; roughly 16% are singletons and the top ten take 3.5% to 4%. The sample comprised blood. These receptors originate from a woman aged 25 to 39 with Graves' hyperthyroidism.

This clonotype has only a few counts. This chain joins TRBV28 and TRBJ2-2, with no clear D. V was pared by 2 bases and J by 1 base, with 2 bases between. This CDR3 has 13 residues. Per germline, CDR1 MDHEN and CDR2 SYDVKM. The CDR3 sequence: CASSLQNTGELFF. CDR3 sequence (DNA): TGTGCCAGCAGTTTACAGAACACCGGGGAGCTGTTTTTT.

This clonotype was seen ten or more times. The V gene is TRBV7-3, the J gene TRBJ2-7, with TRBD1 matching over 10 bases. Germline V gene data show CDR1 as SGHTA and CDR2 as FQGTGA. This CDR3 has 14 residues. J was trimmed by 6 bases and V by 5 bases; bases with no gene match: 7. Written as DNA, the CDR3 is TGTGCCAGCAGCCTGCTGGGACAGGGGTCCGAGCAGTACTTC. Translation: CASSLLGQGSEQYF.

At least ten counts were recorded for this clonotype. The chain joins TRBV12-3 or TRBV12-4 to TRBJ2-2, with TRBD2 as a possible D gene (6 bases). V shed 2 bases and J shed 2 bases, with 9 bases lying between them. This CDR3 region has 15 residues. The CDR3 nucleotides are TGTGCCAGCAGTTTAAACGCGGGAAACACCGGGGAGCTGTTTTTT. This codes for CASSLNAGNTGELFF.

Only a few counts were recorded for this clonotype. The rearrangement uses TRBV19 and TRBJ2-5, with TRBD2 matching over 7 bases. This CDR3 spans 15 amino acids. The germline gives CDR1 LNHDA, CDR2 SQIVND (reference sequence). With 6 bases clipped from V and 2 bases from J, the junction kept 9 bases outside the gene matches. The CDR3 here is CASRRGSSGQETQYF. In nucleotides, the CDR3 is TGTGCCAGTAGACGCGGGAGCAGCGGTCAAGAGACCCAGTACTTC.

This clonotype was counted between two and nine times. This rearrangement joins TRBV6-5 to TRBJ1-1; 7 bases fit TRBD1. The CDR3 spans 15 residues. V dropped 0 bases and J dropped 1; count of bases not matched to a gene: 2. Germline-derived CDR1 and CDR2 are MNHEY and SVGAGI. The CDR3 DNA reads TGTGCCAGCAGTTACTCACAGGGGCGGAACACTGAAGCTTTCTTT. It specifies CASSYSQGRNTEAFF.

At least ten counts were recorded for this clonotype. The rearrangement joins TRBV2 to TRBJ1-1; 7 positions agree with TRBD1. Germline CDR1 reads SNHLY; CDR2 reads FYNNEI. The junction had 9 bases not matched to a gene; V was cut back by 7 bases and J by 4 bases. CDR3 size: 14 residues. This CDR3 is CASKVDRESTEAFF. Here the CDR3 DNA reads TGTGCCAGCAAGGTTGACAGGGAGAGCACTGAAGCTTTCTTT.

The sample holds many counts of this clonotype. This chain joins TRBV10-2 and TRBJ2-2, with D perhaps TRBD2 (6 bases). Germline CDR1 and CDR2: WSHSY and SAAADI. The CDR3 has 15 residues. V gave up 5 bases and J gave up 0 bases, with 10 bases separating them. For the CDR3, the DNA is TGCGCCAGCAGTTCTAGCGTAACGAACACCGGGGAGCTGTTTTTT. Its translation: CASSSSVTNTGELFF.

J is TRBJ1-2 and V is TRBV11-2; maybe TRBD1 (5 bases). V was shortened by 0 bases and J by 5 bases, with 10 bases between the two germline ends. Germline V gene lookup returns CDR1 SGHAT and CDR2 FQNNGV. The CDR3 consists of 14 residues. Here the CDR3 DNA reads TGTGCCAGCAGCTTAGAGCAGGGAGGGTATGGCTACACCTTC. This gives the protein CASSLEQGGYGYTF.

The rearrangement uses TRBV5-1 and TRBJ1-2; 9 bases align to TRBD1. Per the germline V gene, CDR1 is SGHRS and CDR2 is YFSETQ. This CDR3 spans 13 amino acids. The V gene end was trimmed by 3 bases and the J gene end by 7 bases; junction bases not matched to a gene: 4. This CDR3 is CASSYTGGVGYTF. CDR3 in DNA: TGCGCCAGCAGCTACACAGGGGGCGTTGGCTACACCTTC.

This clonotype was detected many times. The chain recombines TRBV5-5 with TRBJ2-7; possible D gene TRBD1, 6 bases. Trimming stripped 2 bases from V and 5 bases from J, with 20 bases between. From germline, CDR1 is SGHKS and CDR2 YYEKEE (reference sequence). The CDR3 is 16 residues long. CDR3 DNA: TGTGCCAGCAGCTTTCCCCGGGACAAGGTCCCCCACGAGCAGTACTTC. Amino acid sequence: CASSFPRDKVPHEQYF.

In its sample, this clonotype was seen many times. V and J are TRBV20-1 and TRBJ2-5; 8 bases align to TRBD2. The V gene's germline CDR1 is DFQATT and CDR2 SNEGSKA (reference sequence). Trimming took 5 bases from V and 2 from J; bases not matched to a gene: 7. The length of the CDR3 is 14 residues. The CDR3 sequence is CSAFGLAQQETQYF. The CDR3 DNA sequence: TGCAGTGCTTTTGGACTAGCTCAACAAGAGACCCAGTACTTC.

This clonotype appeared many times. The chain joins TRBV5-1 to TRBJ2-7; D is tentatively TRBD1 or TRBD2 (6 bases each). This CDR3 has 15 residues. V lost 2 bases to trimming and J lost 0 bases, with 12 bases between them. From germline, CDR1 is SGHRS and CDR2 YFSETQ. The CDR3 DNA is TGCGCCAGCAGCTTAGGAGGGACACTCTCCTACGAGCAGTACTTC. It encodes CASSLGGTLSYEQYF.

The gene calls are TRBV7-2 and TRBJ2-1; TRBD2 might be the D (5 bases). The CDR3 consists of 14 residues. Trimming pared 5 bases from V and 10 bases from J, leaving 18 bases between. The germline V gene encodes CDR1 SGHTA and CDR2 FQGNSA. The CDR3 sequence is CASSPLVRLAEQFF. The DNA of the CDR3 is TGTGCCAGCAGCCCATTAGTCCGCCTAGCCGAGCAGTTCTTC. Together with reference TRBV7-2 and TRBJ2-1, the CDR3 gives the full variable domain: GAGVSQSPSNKVTEKGKDVELRCDPISGHTALYWYRQSLGQGLEFLIYFQGNSAPDKSGLPSDRFSAERTGGSVSTLTIQRTQQEDSAVYLCASSPLVRLAEQFFGPGTRLTVL.

At least ten counts were recorded for this clonotype. This chain joins TRBV2 and TRBJ2-7, with D possibly being TRBD2 (6 bases). CDR1 SNHLY and CDR2 FYNNEI come from the germline V gene. The CDR3 extends over 17 amino acids. With 6 bases removed from V and 4 bases from J, the gap between germline ends came to 25 bases. CDR3 DNA sequence: TGTGCCAGCAGCGAGGCGCTAGCGACCCTTCCCGGATACGAGCAGTACTTC. This sequence encodes CASSEALATLPGYEQYF.

With respect to this clonotype: Possible read error: a much larger clone is one base away. The chain is built from TRBV24-1 and TRBJ2-2; 7 bases are a match to TRBD1. The CDR3 contains 16 residues. Germline CDR1 KGHDR, CDR2 SFDVKD. DNA for the CDR3: TGTGCCACCAGTGCTATGCGACAGGGCCAGACCGGGGAGCTGTCTTTT. Protein sequence: CATSAMRQGQTGELSF.

At least ten counts were recorded for this clonotype. The genes are TRBV20-1 and TRBJ2-7; the D gene could be TRBD1 or TRBD2 (5 bases each). Germline V gene sequence: CDR1 DFQATT, CDR2 SNEGSKA (reference sequence). V lost 6 bases and J lost 7, with 22 bases in between. The CDR3 consists of 14 residues. CDR3 DNA sequence: TGCAGTGCCCAATCTATTAGGGGAACGGGAGAGCAGTACTTC. Encoded protein: CSAQSIRGTGEQYF.

This clonotype came up many times. The chain carries TRBV6-2 or TRBV6-3 and TRBJ2-1, with TRBD1 matching over 8 bases. Germline loops: CDR1 MNHEY, CDR2 SVGEGT. The CDR3 spans 15 residues. The junction had 9 bases not matched to a gene; V was cut back by 6 bases and J by 5 bases. CDR3 nucleotides: TGTGCCAGCAGCCACGGCAGGGGGCAGGACAATGAGCAGTTCTTC. This sequence encodes CASSHGRGQDNEQFF.

This clonotype was counted a few times. The V and J genes are TRBV7-9 and TRBJ2-7, with D perhaps given as TRBD1 or TRBD2 (5 bases each). Trimming took off 7 bases at V and 3 bases at J, with 16 bases between the two ends. Per the germline V gene, CDR1 is SEHNR and CDR2 is FQNEAQ (reference sequence). The CDR3 has 14 amino acids. In DNA, the CDR3 is TGTGCCAGCATTGACGGGGCGGGCGGCTACGAGCAGTACTTC. As protein: CASIDGAGGYEQYF.

The V call is TRBV5-5, the J call TRBJ2-7, with 7 nucleotides matching TRBD2. This CDR3 spans 16 amino acids. With 0 bases clipped from V and 4 bases from J, the junction kept 10 bases outside the gene matches. Looked up from germline, CDR1 is SGHKS and CDR2 is YYEKEE (reference sequence). The CDR3, as DNA: TGTGCCAGCAGCTTGGTTTCTGGGCTAGCGGCGTACGAGCAGTACTTC. It specifies CASSLVSGLAAYEQYF.

The gene calls are TRBV19 and TRBJ1-1; weak D call: TRBD1 (6 bases). The CDR3 runs to 13 residues. Germline V gene lookup returns CDR1 LNHDA and CDR2 SQIVND (reference sequence). Trimming shortened V by 8 bases and J by 1 base, and 11 bases separated the two germline ends. The CDR3 DNA reads as TGTGCCAGTGGGGGACACCGGAACACTGAAGCTTTCTTT. Amino acid sequence: CASGGHRNTEAFF. Looking up the rest from reference TRBV19 and TRBJ1-1 gives the full variable domain: DGGITQSPKYLFRKEGQNVTLSCEQNLNHDAMYWYRQDPGQGLRLIYYSQIVNDFQKGDIAEGYSVSREKKESFPLTVTSAQKNPTAFYLCASGGHRNTEAFFGQGTRLTVV.

This clonotype was counted a few times. The chain has TRBV29-1 and TRBJ2-7, with D tentatively TRBD2 (7 bases). The germline V and J ends were trimmed by 7 bases and 2 bases, with 12 bases remaining between them. Germline V gives CDR1 SQVTM, CDR2 ANQGSEA. This CDR3 region has 12 residues. CDR3 region: CSAIGGPYEQYF. The CDR3 DNA reads as TGCAGCGCCATCGGGGGGCCCTACGAGCAGTACTTC.

This clonotype showed up many times. The V gene is TRBV7-2, the J gene TRBJ2-1, with D perhaps matching TRBD1 (5 bases). This CDR3 is built from 15 residues. V was clipped by 2 bases and J by 2 bases, with 10 bases between them. In germline, CDR1 is SGHTA, CDR2 FQGNSA. CDR3 sequence reads: CASSLFRVAYNEQFF. CDR3 DNA sequence: TGTGCCAGCAGCTTATTCAGGGTTGCCTACAATGAGCAGTTCTTC.

This chain links TRBV14 with TRBJ2-2, with D hard to call. This CDR3 has 17 amino acids. The germline V gene encodes CDR1 SGHDN and CDR2 FVKESK. Trimming took off 0 bases at V and 4 bases at J, with 15 bases between the two ends. The CDR3: CASSQDRIAGVTGELFF. CDR3 coding DNA: TGTGCCAGCAGCCAAGATCGGATCGCAGGAGTCACCGGGGAGCTGTTTTTT.

The chain is built from TRBV18 and TRBJ2-5, with 9 bases that match TRBD2. The CDR3 is 17 amino acids. After removal of 1 base from V and 5 bases from J, the junction contained 11 bases not matched to a gene. Germline V gene sequence: CDR1 KGHSH, CDR2 LQKENI. CDR3 bases: TGTGCCAGCTCACCACGGGGAACGCGGGAGGGCCGGGAGACCCAGTACTTC. This encodes CASSPRGTREGRETQYF.

V gene TRBV5-5 combines with J gene TRBJ1-2, with 9 bases fitting TRBD1. The CDR3 consists of 11 residues. The ends lost 9 bases at V and 6 bases at J; junction bases unmatched: 3. Germline CDR1 and CDR2: SGHKS and YYEKEE (reference sequence). The CDR3 DNA reads TGTGCCACCTGGACAGGGGATGGCTACACCTTC. Its translation is CATWTGDGYTF. The full variable domain, with the rest looked up from reference TRBV5-5 and TRBJ1-2, is DAGVTQSPTHLIKTRGQQVTLRCSPISGHKSVSWYQQVLGQGPQFIFQYYEKEERGRGNFPDRFSARQFPNYSSELNVNALLLGDSALYLCATWTGDGYTFGSGTRLTVV.

The chain recombines TRBV6-5 with TRBJ2-7; TRBD2 matches 14 bases. V shed 4 bases, J shed 5 bases, and the junction held 7 bases outside the gene matches. This CDR3 is built from 16 residues. Germline V CDR1 and CDR2: MNHEY, SVGAGI. CDR3 nucleotides: TGTGCCAGCAGTTCCCCCGGGACTAGCGGGAGCGACGAGCAGTACTTC. Its protein is CASSSPGTSGSDEQYF.

This clonotype has more than one count but fewer than ten. J is TRBJ2-1 and V is TRBV2; 14 nucleotides line up with TRBD2. The CDR3 is 15 residues long. Germline loops: CDR1 SNHLY, CDR2 FYNNEI. The J segment lost 8 bases and the V segment lost 2 bases, leaving 2 bases of the junction unmatched. DNA for the CDR3: TGTGCCAGCAGTGAACGGGGACTAGCGGGAGATGAGCAGTTCTTC. Translating gives CASSERGLAGDEQFF.

The CDR3 DNA sequence: TGTGCCAGTAGAAGGGCGGGAGTAGATACGCAGTATTTT. Translated, it gives CASRRAGVDTQYF. The V and J genes are TRBV19 and TRBJ2-3; 7 bases fit TRBD2. Germline-derived CDR1 and CDR2 are LNHDA and SQIVND (reference sequence). The J segment lost 5 bases and the V segment lost 6 bases, leaving 5 bases of the junction unmatched. The CDR3 extends over 13 amino acids.

The chain couples TRBV6-1 to TRBJ2-4; perhaps TRBD2 as D (7 bases). Germline CDR1 reads MNHNS; CDR2 reads SASEGT. The CDR3 totals 15 residues. V lost 6 bases, J lost 6 bases, and 18 bases lay in between. This chain's CDR3 is CASRDKGGGGNIQYF. CDR3 DNA sequence: TGTGCCAGCAGGGACAAAGGGGGGGGGGGAAACATTCAGTACTTC.

The chain couples TRBV9 to TRBJ1-4; perhaps TRBD1 as D (6 bases). CDR3 size: 16 residues. Germline CDR1 SGDLS, CDR2 YYNGEE. Trimming cost V 4 bases and J 8 bases, with 21 bases left between them. In nucleotides, the CDR3 is TGTGCCAGCAGCCTCGGGACATCCAACTTACGGGAAAAACTGTTTTTT. Translation gives CASSLGTSNLREKLFF.